This T cell receptor beta chain was sequenced during a study of blood T cell repertoires in COVID-19. Study overall: Sites in the United States, Italy and Spain provided acute and convalescent COVID-19 samples. In each case, the material was cDNA or gDNA derived from T cells, B-cell-depleted T cells, or PBMCs.

Patients at the Seattle site were enrolled during active infection and followed longitudinally. V lost 0 bases, J lost 3 bases, and 16 bases lay in between. There are 17 residues in the CDR3. Looked up from germline, CDR1 is KGHDR and CDR2 is SFDVKD. Clones were sequenced by immunoSEQ multiplex PCR, and TCRdb holds only the in-frame ones, with some missing. The sample lists around 130,000 clones; roughly 90% were seen once. The sample was peripheral blood. The sequence derives from a human donor with COVID-19, enrolled during active disease. The donor label of this sample is uncertain. This chain uses TRBV24-1 with TRBJ1-1; D not resolved. CDR3 bases: TGTGCCACCAGTGATTTGCAAATCCCCAGATTTTACACTGAAGCTTTCTTT. Residues: CATSDLQIPRFYTEAFF.